This T cell receptor (beta chain) was identified in a study of T cell responses to AZD1222 COVID-19 vaccine. Findings and caveats of the study: Clonal diversity was possibly underestimated; the donors were predominantly white British and more often female.

The CDR3 loop spans 14 amino acids. The V end was cut by 1 base, the J end by 8 bases, with 14 bases between. The germline gives CDR1 SGHDN, CDR2 FVKESK. Measured with immunoSEQ multiplex PCR; TCRdb has only the in-frame clones, and not every one. The sample includes about 73,000 clones, about nine tenths of them seen just once. As for this clone: The antigen is not known.

Sequencing used peripheral blood, obtained 28 days after the second AZD1222 dose. This TCR came from an adult who received the AZD1222 COVID-19 vaccine. The rearrangement joins TRBV14 to TRBJ1-2; a weak D match, TRBD1 (5 bases). The CDR3 sequence: CASSQGGAFFGYTF. CDR3 in DNA: TGTGCCAGCAGCCAAGGAGGGGCATTCTTCGGCTACACCTTC. Using reference TRBV14 and TRBJ1-2 for the parts outside the CDR3, the full variable domain is EAGVTQFPSHSVIEKGQTVTLRCDPISGHDNLYWYRRVMGKEIKFLLHFVKESKQDESGMPNNRFLAERTGGTYSTLKVQPAELEDSGVYFCASSQGGAFFGYTFGSGTRLTVV.